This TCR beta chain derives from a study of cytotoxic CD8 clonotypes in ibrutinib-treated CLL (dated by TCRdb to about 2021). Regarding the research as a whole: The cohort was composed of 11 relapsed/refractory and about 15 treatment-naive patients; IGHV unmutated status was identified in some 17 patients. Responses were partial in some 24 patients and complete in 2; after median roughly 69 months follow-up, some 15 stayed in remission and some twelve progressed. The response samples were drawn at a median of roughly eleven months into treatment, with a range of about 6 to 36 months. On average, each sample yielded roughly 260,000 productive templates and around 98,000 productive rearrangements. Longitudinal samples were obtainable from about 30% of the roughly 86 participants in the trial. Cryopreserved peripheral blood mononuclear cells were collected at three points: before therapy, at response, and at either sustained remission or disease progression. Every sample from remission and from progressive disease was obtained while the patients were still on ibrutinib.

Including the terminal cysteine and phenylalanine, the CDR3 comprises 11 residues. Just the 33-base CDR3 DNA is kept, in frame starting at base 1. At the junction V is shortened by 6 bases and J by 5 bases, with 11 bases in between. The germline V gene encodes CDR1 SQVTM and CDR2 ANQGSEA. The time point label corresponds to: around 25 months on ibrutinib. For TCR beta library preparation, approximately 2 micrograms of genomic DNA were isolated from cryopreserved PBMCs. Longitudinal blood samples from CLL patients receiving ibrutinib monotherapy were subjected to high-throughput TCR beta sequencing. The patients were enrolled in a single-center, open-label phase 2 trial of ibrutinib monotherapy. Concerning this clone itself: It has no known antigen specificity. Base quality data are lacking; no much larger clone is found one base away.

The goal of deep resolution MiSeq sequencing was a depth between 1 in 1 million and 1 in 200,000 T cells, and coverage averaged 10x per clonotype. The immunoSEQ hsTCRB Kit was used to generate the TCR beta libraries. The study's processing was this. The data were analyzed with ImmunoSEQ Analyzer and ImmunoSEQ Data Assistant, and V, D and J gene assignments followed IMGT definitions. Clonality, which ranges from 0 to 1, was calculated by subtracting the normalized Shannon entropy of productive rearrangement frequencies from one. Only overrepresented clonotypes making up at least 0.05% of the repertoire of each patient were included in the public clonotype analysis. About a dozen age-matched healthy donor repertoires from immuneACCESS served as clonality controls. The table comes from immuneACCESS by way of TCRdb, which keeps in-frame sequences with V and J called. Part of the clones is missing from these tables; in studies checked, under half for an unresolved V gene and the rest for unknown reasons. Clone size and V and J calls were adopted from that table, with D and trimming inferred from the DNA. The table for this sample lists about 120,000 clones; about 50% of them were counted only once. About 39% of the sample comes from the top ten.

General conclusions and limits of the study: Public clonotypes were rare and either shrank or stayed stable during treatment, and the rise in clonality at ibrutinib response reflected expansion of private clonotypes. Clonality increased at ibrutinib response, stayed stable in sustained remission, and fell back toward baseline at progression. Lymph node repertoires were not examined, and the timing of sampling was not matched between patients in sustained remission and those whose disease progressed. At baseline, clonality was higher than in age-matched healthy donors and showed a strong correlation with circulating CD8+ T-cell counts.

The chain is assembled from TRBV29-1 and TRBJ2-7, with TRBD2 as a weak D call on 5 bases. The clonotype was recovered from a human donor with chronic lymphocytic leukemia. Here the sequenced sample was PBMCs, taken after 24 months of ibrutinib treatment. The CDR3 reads CSVRLGDEQYF. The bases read TGCAGCGTGAGGTTGGGAGACGAGCAGTACTTC.